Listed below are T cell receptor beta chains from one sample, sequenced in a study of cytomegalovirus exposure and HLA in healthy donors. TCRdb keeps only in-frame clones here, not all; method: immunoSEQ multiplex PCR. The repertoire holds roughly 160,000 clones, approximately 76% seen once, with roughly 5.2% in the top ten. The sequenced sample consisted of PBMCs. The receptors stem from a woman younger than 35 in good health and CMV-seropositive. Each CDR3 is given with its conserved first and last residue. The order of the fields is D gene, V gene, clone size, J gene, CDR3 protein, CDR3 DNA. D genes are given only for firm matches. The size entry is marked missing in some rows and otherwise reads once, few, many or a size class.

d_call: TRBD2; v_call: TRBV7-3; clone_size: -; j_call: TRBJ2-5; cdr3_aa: CASSLTGGGAEETQYF; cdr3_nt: TGTGCCAGCAGCTTAACGGGCGGGGGGGCGGAAGAGACCCAGTACTTC
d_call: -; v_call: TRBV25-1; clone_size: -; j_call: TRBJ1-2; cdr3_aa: CASSERDWDGYTF; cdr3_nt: TGTGCCAGCAGTGAAAGGGACTGGGATGGCTACACCTTC
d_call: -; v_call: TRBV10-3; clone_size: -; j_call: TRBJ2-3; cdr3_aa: CAISDERVPPVFTDTQYF; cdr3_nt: TGTGCCATCAGTGATGAGCGGGTCCCGCCGGTCTTCACAGATACGCAGTATTTT
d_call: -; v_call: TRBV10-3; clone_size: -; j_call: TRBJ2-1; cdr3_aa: CAISESRGAVNEQFF; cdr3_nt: TGTGCCATCAGTGAGTCCAGGGGGGCGGTAAATGAGCAGTTCTTC
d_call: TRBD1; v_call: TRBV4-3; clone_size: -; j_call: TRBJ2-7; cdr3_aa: CASSQVRDSSYEQYF; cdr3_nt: TGCGCCAGCAGCCAAGTCCGGGACAGCTCCTACGAGCAGTACTTC
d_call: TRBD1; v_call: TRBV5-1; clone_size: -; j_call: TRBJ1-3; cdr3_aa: CASSGGQGIYF; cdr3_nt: TGCGCCAGCAGCGGGGGACAGGGGATATATTTT
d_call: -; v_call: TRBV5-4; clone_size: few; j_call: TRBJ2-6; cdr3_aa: CASSLASSGANVLTF; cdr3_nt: TGTGCCAGCAGCTTGGCCAGCTCTGGGGCCAACGTCCTGACTTTC
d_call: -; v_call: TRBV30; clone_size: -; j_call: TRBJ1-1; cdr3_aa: CAWSGLQGRRNTEAFF; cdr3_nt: TGTGCCTGGAGTGGTTTGCAGGGGCGAAGGAACACTGAAGCTTTCTTT
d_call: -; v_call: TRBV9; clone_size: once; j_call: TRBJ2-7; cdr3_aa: CASSVGGVVSYEQYF; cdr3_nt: TGTGCCAGCAGCGTAGGAGGCGTTGTTTCCTACGAGCAGTACTTC
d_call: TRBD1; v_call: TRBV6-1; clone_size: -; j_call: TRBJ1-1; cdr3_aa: CASSLTGGNTEAFF; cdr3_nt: TGTGCCAGCAGCCTTACAGGGGGGAACACTGAAGCTTTCTTT
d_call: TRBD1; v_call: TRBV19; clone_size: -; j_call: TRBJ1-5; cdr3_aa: CASSRQGGNQPQHF; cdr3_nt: TGTGCCAGTAGTCGACAGGGGGGCAATCAGCCCCAGCATTTT
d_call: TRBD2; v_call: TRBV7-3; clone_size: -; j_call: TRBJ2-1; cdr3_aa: CASSLSRLAGSNEQFF; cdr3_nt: TGTGCCAGCAGCTTATCTCGGCTAGCGGGGAGCAATGAGCAGTTCTTC
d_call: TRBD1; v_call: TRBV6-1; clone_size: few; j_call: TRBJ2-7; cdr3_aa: CASSVGDSSYEQYF; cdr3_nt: TGTGCCAGCAGTGTCGGGGACAGCTCCTACGAGCAGTACTTC
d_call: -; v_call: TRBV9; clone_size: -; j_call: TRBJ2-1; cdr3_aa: CASSVGSWGSWEQFF; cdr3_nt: TGTGCCAGCAGCGTAGGGTCGTGGGGCTCCTGGGAGCAGTTCTTC
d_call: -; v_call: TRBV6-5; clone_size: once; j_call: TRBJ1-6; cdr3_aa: CASRHLSSDSPLHF; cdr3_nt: TGTGCCAGCAGGCACCTATCTTCGGATTCACCCCTCCACTTT
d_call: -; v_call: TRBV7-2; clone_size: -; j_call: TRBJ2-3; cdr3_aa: CASSQDWCGTQYF; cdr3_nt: TGTGCCAGCAGTCAAGATTGGTGCGGTACGCAGTATTTT
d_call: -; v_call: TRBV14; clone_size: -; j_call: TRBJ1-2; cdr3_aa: CASSHVSGLIIYGYTF; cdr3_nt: TGTGCCAGCAGCCATGTCTCAGGGTTAATAATCTATGGCTACACCTTC
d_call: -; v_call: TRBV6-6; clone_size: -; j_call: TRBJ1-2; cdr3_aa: CASSTSAGYTF; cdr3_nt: TGTGCCAGCAGTACAAGCGCCGGCTACACCTTC
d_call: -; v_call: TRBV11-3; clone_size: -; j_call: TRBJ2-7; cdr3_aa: CASSFTGDEQYF; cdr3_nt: TGTGCCAGCAGCTTTACAGGCGACGAGCAGTACTTC
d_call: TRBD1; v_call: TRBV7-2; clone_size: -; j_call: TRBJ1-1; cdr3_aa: CASSYRGNTEAFF; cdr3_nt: TGTGCCAGCAGTTACAGGGGGAACACTGAAGCTTTCTTT
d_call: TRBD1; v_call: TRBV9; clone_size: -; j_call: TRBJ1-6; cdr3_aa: CASNRGRGAGNSPLHF; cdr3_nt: TGTGCCAGCAACAGGGGGAGGGGGGCAGGGAATTCACCCCTCCACTTT
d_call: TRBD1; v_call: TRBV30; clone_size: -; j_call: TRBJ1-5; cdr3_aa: CAWSLGTGGNQPQHF; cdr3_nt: TGTGCCTGGAGCCTCGGGACAGGGGGCAATCAGCCCCAGCATTTT
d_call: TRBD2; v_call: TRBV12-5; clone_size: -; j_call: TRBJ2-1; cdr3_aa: CASGLVAGIYNEQFF; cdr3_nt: TGTGCTAGTGGTTTGGTAGCGGGGATATACAATGAGCAGTTCTTC
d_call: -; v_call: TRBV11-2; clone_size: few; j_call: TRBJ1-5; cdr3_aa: CASSLDRVWTPNQPQHF; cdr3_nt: TGTGCCAGCAGCTTAGATAGGGTATGGACACCTAATCAGCCCCAGCATTTT
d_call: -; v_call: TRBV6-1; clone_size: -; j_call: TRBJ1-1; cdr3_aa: CASSPPERPEAFF; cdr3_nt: TGTGCCAGCAGTCCCCCTGAGAGGCCTGAAGCTTTCTTT
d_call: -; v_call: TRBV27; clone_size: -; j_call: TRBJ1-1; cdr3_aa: CASSFAGEGWITEAFF; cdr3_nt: TGTGCCAGCAGTTTCGCAGGGGAGGGGTGGATCACTGAAGCTTTCTTT
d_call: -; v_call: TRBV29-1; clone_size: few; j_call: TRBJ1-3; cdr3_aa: CSVVSGLRRNTIYF; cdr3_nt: TGCAGCGTTGTGTCAGGGTTGCGTCGAAACACCATATATTTT
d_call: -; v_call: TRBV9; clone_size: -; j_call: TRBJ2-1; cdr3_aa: CASSVATGPRNEQFF; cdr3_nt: TGTGCCAGCAGCGTAGCTACTGGTCCCCGAAATGAGCAGTTCTTC
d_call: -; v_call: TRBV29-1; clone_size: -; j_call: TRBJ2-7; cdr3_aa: CSVGRGVSYEQYF; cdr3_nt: TGCAGCGTTGGCAGGGGGGTTTCCTACGAGCAGTACTTC
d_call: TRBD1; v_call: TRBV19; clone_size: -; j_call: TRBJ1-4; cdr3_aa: CASSIRSGGTNEKLFF; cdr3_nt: TGTGCCAGTAGTATACGGTCAGGGGGCACTAATGAAAAACTGTTTTTT
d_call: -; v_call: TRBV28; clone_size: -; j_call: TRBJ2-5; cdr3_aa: CASSSNFPKETQYF; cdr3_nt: TGTGCCAGCAGTTCTAACTTTCCAAAAGAGACCCAGTACTTC
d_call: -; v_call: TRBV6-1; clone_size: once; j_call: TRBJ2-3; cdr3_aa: CASSEVLGAGAGTDTQYF; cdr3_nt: TGTGCCAGCAGTGAAGTCCTTGGGGCGGGGGCGGGCACAGATACGCAGTATTTT
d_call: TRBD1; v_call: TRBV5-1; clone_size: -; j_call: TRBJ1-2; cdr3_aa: CASSSQGAGYGYTF; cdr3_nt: TGCGCCAGCAGCTCGCAGGGGGCGGGCTATGGCTACACCTTC
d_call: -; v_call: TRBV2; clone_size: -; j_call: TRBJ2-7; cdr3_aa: CASRAERDSYEQYF; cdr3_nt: TGTGCCAGCAGGGCAGAGCGAGACTCCTACGAGCAGTACTTC
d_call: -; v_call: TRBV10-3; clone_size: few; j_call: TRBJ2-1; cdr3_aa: CAISEQINEQFF; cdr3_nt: TGTGCCATCAGTGAGCAGATCAATGAGCAGTTCTTC
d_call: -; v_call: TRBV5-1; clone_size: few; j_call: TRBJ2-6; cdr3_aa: CASSLSSGANVLTF; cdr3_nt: TGCGCCAGCAGCTTATCATCCGGGGCCAACGTCCTGACTTTC
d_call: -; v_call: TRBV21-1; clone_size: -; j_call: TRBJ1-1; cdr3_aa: CASSKECSGHQKSRAFF; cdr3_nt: TGTGCCAGCAGCAAAGAATGTTCTGGGCACCAGAAGAGTAGGGCTTTCTTT
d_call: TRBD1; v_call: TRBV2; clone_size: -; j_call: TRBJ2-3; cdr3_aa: CASKGQARADTQYF; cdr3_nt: TGTGCCAGCAAAGGACAGGCCAGGGCAGATACGCAGTATTTT
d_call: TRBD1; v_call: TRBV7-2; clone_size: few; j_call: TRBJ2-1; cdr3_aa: CASSTDRGTYNEQFF; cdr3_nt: TGTGCCAGCAGCACCGACAGGGGGACCTACAATGAGCAGTTCTTC
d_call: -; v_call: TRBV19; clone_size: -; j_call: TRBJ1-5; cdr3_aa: CASSMAAVYSNQPQHF; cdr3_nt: TGTGCCAGTAGTATGGCGGCGGTGTATAGCAATCAGCCCCAGCATTTT
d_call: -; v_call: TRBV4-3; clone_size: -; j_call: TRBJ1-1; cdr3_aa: CASSQAPGGGTEAFF; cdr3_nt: TGCGCCAGCAGCCAAGCCCCCGGGGGGGGGACTGAAGCTTTCTTT
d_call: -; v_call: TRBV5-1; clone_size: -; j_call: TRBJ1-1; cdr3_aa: CASSWDTSNTEAFF; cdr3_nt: TGCGCCAGCAGCTGGGACACATCGAACACTGAAGCTTTCTTT
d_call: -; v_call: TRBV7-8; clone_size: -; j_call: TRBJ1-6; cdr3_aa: CASSLDRNSPLHF; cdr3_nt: TGTGCCAGCAGCTTAGACAGGAATTCACCCCTCCACTTT
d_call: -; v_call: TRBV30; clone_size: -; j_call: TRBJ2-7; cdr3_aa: CAWDRLYEQYF; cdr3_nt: TGTGCCTGGGACAGACTCTACGAGCAGTACTTC
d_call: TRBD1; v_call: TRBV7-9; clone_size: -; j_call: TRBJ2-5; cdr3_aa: CASSLLGGAYQETQYF; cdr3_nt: TGTGCCAGCAGCTTATTAGGGGGCGCTTACCAAGAGACCCAGTACTTC
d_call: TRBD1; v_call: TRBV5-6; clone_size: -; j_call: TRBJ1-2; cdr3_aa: CASSLVGTGCGYTF; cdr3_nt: TGTGCCAGCAGCTTGGTTGGGACAGGATGTGGCTACACCTTC
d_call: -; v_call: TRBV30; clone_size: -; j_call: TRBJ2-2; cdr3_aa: CAWRLAGNTGELFF; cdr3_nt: TGTGCCTGGAGACTAGCAGGGAACACCGGGGAGCTGTTTTTT
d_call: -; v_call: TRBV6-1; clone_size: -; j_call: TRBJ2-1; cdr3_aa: CASSAHLSSYNEQFF; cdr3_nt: TGTGCCAGCAGTGCTCACCTAAGCTCCTACAATGAGCAGTTCTTC
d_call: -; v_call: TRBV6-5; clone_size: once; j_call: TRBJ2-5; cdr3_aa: CASSPAVWQETQYF; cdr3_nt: TGTGCCAGCAGCCCAGCGGTCTGGCAAGAGACCCAGTACTTC
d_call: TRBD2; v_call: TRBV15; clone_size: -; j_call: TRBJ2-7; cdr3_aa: CATSSGGSGYEQYF; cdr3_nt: TGTGCCACCAGCAGCGGGGGGAGTGGGTACGAGCAGTACTTC
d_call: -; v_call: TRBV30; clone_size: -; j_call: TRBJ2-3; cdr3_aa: CAWRLSLTSTDTQYF; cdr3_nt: TGTGCCTGGAGGCTGTCGCTCACTAGCACAGATACGCAGTATTTT
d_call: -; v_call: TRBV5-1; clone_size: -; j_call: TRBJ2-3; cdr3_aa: CASSSYSTDTQYF; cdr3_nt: TGCGCCAGCAGCTCTTATAGCACAGATACGCAGTATTTT
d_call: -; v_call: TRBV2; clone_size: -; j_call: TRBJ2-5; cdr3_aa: CASSEARDQETQYF; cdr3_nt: TGTGCCAGCAGTGAAGCCAGGGACCAAGAGACCCAGTACTTC
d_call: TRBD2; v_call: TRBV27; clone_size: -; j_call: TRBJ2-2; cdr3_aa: CASRSVLSLAGGPTGELFF; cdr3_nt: TGTGCCAGCAGATCCGTCTTATCCCTAGCGGGGGGACCCACCGGGGAGCTGTTTTTT
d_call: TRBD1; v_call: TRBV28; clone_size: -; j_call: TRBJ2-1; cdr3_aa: CASSFLDRGTYNEQFF; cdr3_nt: TGTGCCAGCAGTTTTTTGGACAGGGGAACCTACAATGAGCAGTTCTTC
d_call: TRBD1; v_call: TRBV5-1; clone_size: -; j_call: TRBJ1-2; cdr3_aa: CASSYDRDNGYTF; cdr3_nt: TGCGCCAGCAGCTATGACAGGGACAATGGCTACACCTTC
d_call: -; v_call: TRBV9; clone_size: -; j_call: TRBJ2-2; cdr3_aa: CASSPTGHTGELFF; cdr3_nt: TGTGCCAGCAGCCCGACAGGACACACCGGGGAGCTGTTTTTT
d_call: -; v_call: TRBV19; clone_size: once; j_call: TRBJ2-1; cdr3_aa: CASSKDLSSYNEQFF; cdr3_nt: TGTGCCAGTAGTAAAGACCTTTCCTCCTACAATGAGCAGTTCTTC